Shown below are 27 T cell receptor beta chains from a single sample sequenced in a study of blood T cells in healthy people across ages. Alongside a J-beta primer mix, a sample-barcoded 5' primer served in a second PCR lasting roughly 6 to 11 cycles. TCRdb ran MiXCR on the 5' RACE reads and lists one entry per CDR3 protein. The table records about 680,000 distinct CDR3 sequences, roughly 49% of them present only once. Sequenced sample: blood. These receptor sequences come from a woman aged 60 to 75 in good health.

This clonotype has just a few counts. V is TRBV29-1 and J is TRBJ2-7, with D tentatively TRBD2 (6 bases). The ends were cut back, 7 bases at V and 0 bases at J, with 25 bases in the middle. The CDR3 is made up of 17 amino acids. The germline V gene has CDR1 SQVTM and CDR2 ANQGSEA. The CDR3 region has the DNA TGCAGCGCCCTAGCTCGGGACTCACAACTTCACTCCTACGAGCAGTACTTC. This encodes CSALARDSQLHSYEQYF.

The chain joins TRBV12-3 or TRBV12-4 to TRBJ1-6; TRBD1 matches 11 bases. The CDR3 covers 14 residues. J lost 8 bases, V lost 10 bases, and 7 bases had no gene match. The CDR3, as DNA: TGTGCCATTCAGGACAGGGGGCTGTATTCACCCCTCCACTTT. Translating it yields CAIQDRGLYSPLHF.

The V gene is TRBV28, the J gene TRBJ1-6; 8 bases fit TRBD1. Germline V gene sequence: CDR1 MDHEN, CDR2 SYDVKM. After removal of 6 bases from V and 9 bases from J, the junction contained 7 bases not matched to a gene. This CDR3 region has 14 residues. CDR3 in amino acids: CASRRTGNGSPLHF. The CDR3 nucleotides are TGTGCCAGCAGGCGGACAGGGAATGGTTCACCCCTCCACTTT.

As to this clonotype: A read error may account for a junction end that differs from germline. The rearrangement uses TRBV28 and TRBJ2-1, with TRBD2 matching 8 bases. The CDR3 is 15 amino acids. Germline CDR1 MDHEN, CDR2 SYDVKM. The CDR3 DNA is TGTGCCAGCAGTTCGACAGCGGGAGTTCGCAATGAGCGGTTCTTC. Protein sequence: CASSSTAGVRNERFF.

This rearrangement joins TRBV20-1 to TRBJ2-5, with 10 bases identical to TRBD1. Trimming removed 1 base from V and 5 bases from J; junction bases left unmatched: 7. The length of the CDR3 is 15 residues. CDR1 is DFQATT and CDR2 is SNEGSKA in the germline V gene (reference sequence). The CDR3 protein is CSARGAGQGGETQYF. Here the CDR3 DNA reads TGCAGTGCTAGAGGCGCTGGACAGGGGGGGGAGACCCAGTACTTC.

There are many counts of this clonotype. The J gene is TRBJ1-2, the V gene TRBV27; 8 nucleotides align to TRBD1. CDR3 length: 12 amino acids. Germline V gene sequence: CDR1 MNHEY, CDR2 SMNVEV (reference sequence). V dropped 3 bases and J dropped 8; count of bases not matched to a gene: 2. CDR3 coding DNA: TGTGCCAGCAGTTTGGACAGGGTCGGCTACACCTTC. This translates into CASSLDRVGYTF.

The rearrangement joins TRBV7-8 to TRBJ1-5; 9 nucleotides agree with TRBD1. V lost 6 bases and J lost 0; bases outside the gene matches: 3. This CDR3 comprises 15 residues. From germline, CDR1 is SGHVS and CDR2 FQNEAQ. CDR3 DNA sequence: TGTGCCAGCAGGTTGGGACAGGGTAGCAATCAGCCCCAGCATTTT. Translation: CASRLGQGSNQPQHF.

This clonotype has only a few counts. This rearrangement joins TRBV20-1 to TRBJ2-1; 10 nucleotides line up with TRBD2. The CDR3 spans 13 residues. Trimming at V came to 5 bases and at J to 8 bases, leaving 6 bases not matched to a gene. Germline assignment: CDR1 DFQATT and CDR2 SNEGSKA (reference sequence). CDR3 region: CSAPRTSGDEQFF. CDR3 coding DNA: TGCAGTGCTCCTCGGACTAGCGGCGATGAGCAGTTCTTC.

The rearrangement links TRBV18 to TRBJ2-1; D call uncertain. Germline V lookup: CDR1 KGHSH, CDR2 LQKENI. Trimming took off 5 bases at V and 0 bases at J, with 14 bases between the two ends. CDR3 length: 16 residues. The CDR3 nucleotides are TGTGCCAGCTCAGCCCGTTTAAAAAGCTCCTACAATGAGCAGTTCTTC. Its protein product is CASSARLKSSYNEQFF.

The chain joins TRBV20-1 to TRBJ2-3, with TRBD2 identical over 9 bases. Germline values: CDR1 DFQATT, CDR2 SNEGSKA (reference sequence). The length of the CDR3 is 16 residues. The junction had 7 bases not matched to a gene; V was cut back by 0 bases and J by 3 bases. As DNA, the CDR3 is TGCAGTGCTAGAGATGGCCTAGCGGGGAGGACAGATACGCAGTATTTT. Translation gives CSARDGLAGRTDTQYF.

A remark on this clonotype: A junction boundary mismatches the germline segment, possibly from a read error. The chain employs TRBV27 and TRBJ2-7; D is possibly TRBD1 (5 bases). The germline V gene has CDR1 MNHEY and CDR2 SMNVEV (reference sequence). The CDR3 extends over 16 amino acids. The CDR3: CAGSFSIHLTAYEQYF. The CDR3 nucleotides are TGTGCCGGCAGTTTTAGCATCCACTTGACAGCCTACGAGCAGTACTTC.

This clonotype has a handful of counts. DNA for the CDR3: TGCGCCAGCAGCGCGCTTGGACAAACGACCCAGTACTTC. As protein: CASSALGQTTQYF. This sequence joins TRBV5-1 and TRBJ2-5, with D perhaps TRBD1 (5 bases). V lost 4 bases and J 7 bases, leaving 14 bases between the germline ends. CDR3 length equals 13 residues. Per germline, CDR1 SGHRS and CDR2 YFSETQ.

The chain has TRBV11-2 and TRBJ2-1; TRBD1 or TRBD2 may be the D gene (6 bases each). Germline loops: CDR1 SGHAT, CDR2 FQNNGV. CDR3 length: 15 amino acids. Trimming took off 5 bases at V and 7 bases at J, with 18 bases between the two ends. The CDR3 region has the DNA TGTGCCAGCAGCGCCCGTGTGGGGGGCAATAATGAGCAGTTCTTC. Its translation is CASSARVGGNNEQFF.

The chain joins TRBV20-1 to TRBJ2-3; perhaps D is TRBD1 or TRBD2 (5 bases each). Between the trimmed V and J ends, which lost 5 bases and 7 bases, there was a span of 22 bases. Germline V gene data show CDR1 as DFQATT and CDR2 as SNEGSKA (reference sequence). The CDR3 loop spans 15 amino acids. In DNA form, the CDR3 reads TGCAGTGCTCCTAGATCCGGGACCCTTGAGAATACGCAGTATTTT. Amino acids: CSAPRSGTLENTQYF.

J is TRBJ1-2 and V is TRBV12-5, with D possibly being TRBD1 (5 bases). Germline assignment: CDR1 LGHNT and CDR2 FRNRAP. Trimming removed 10 bases from V and 0 bases from J, with 18 bases in between. The CDR3 runs 15 residues. This CDR3 reads CATLTRDGPNYGYTF. The CDR3 DNA follows: TGTGCTACACTCACCCGGGACGGCCCTAACTATGGCTACACCTTC. The full variable domain, in which reference TRBV12-5 and TRBJ1-2 provide the parts outside the CDR3, is DARVTQTPRHKVTEMGQEVTMRCQPILGHNTVFWYRQTMMQGLELLAYFRNRAPLDDSGMPKDRFSAEMPDATLATLKIQPSEPRDSAVYFCATLTRDGPNYGYTFGSGTRLTVV.

This chain uses TRBV20-1 with TRBJ2-3; 9 bases fit TRBD2. This CDR3 comprises 15 residues. Germline CDR1 is DFQATT and CDR2 is SNEGSKA (reference sequence). With V trimmed by 4 bases and J by 2 bases, 7 bases remained unmatched. The chain's CDR3 is CSANPRTSVTDTQYF. The CDR3 DNA reads as TGCAGTGCTAACCCCCGGACTAGCGTCACAGATACGCAGTATTTT.

The V and J genes are TRBV20-1 and TRBJ1-2, with no clear D. The CDR3 consists of 11 residues. Germline loops: CDR1 DFQATT, CDR2 SNEGSKA (reference sequence). CDR3 coding DNA: TGCAGAGCCGGTTCATACGATGGCTACACCTTC. Translated: CRAGSYDGYTF.

In this sample, this clonotype turned up a few times. The chain joins TRBV6-6 to TRBJ1-4; D not resolved. Trimming stripped 6 bases from V and 7 bases from J, with 6 bases between. The germline V gene has CDR1 MNHNY and CDR2 SVGAGI (reference sequence). The CDR3 totals 11 residues. CDR3 in DNA: TGTGCCAGCAGCTTTATTGAAAAACTGTTTTTT. Residues: CASSFIEKLFF.

The CDR3 here is CASRTSGTPRSYEQYF. Written as DNA, the CDR3 is TGTGCCAGCAGAACCTCCGGGACACCACGCTCCTACGAGCAGTACTTC. The rearrangement links TRBV6-2 or TRBV6-3 to TRBJ2-4, with a possible D match to TRBD1 (6 bases). Gene TRBJ2-7 matches the end of the DNA better, so the J call may be wrong. The CDR3 has 16 residues. Germline V gene sequence: CDR1 MNHEY, CDR2 SVGEGT.

This chain connects TRBV7-6 to TRBJ2-7; TRBD1 agrees at 8 bases. The DNA end favors TRBJ2-1, so the J call may be wrong. There are 13 residues in the CDR3. Germline-derived CDR1 and CDR2 are SGHVS and FNYEAQ. This CDR3 reads CASGEDREDEQFF. CDR3 in DNA: TGTGCCAGCGGCGAGGACAGGGAGGATGAGCAGTTCTTC.

The V gene is TRBV20-1, the J gene TRBJ2-1; 7 nucleotides match TRBD1. CDR1 is DFQATT and CDR2 is SNEGSKA in the germline V gene (reference sequence). The CDR3 runs to 14 residues. J was trimmed by 8 bases and V by 0 bases; bases with no gene match: 7. The CDR3 sequence is CSAREDREVDEQFF. CDR3 DNA sequence: TGCAGTGCTAGAGAAGACAGGGAAGTCGATGAGCAGTTCTTC.

V gene TRBV5-1 combines with J gene TRBJ1-2; a possible D gene is TRBD1 (5 bases). CDR1 and CDR2 (germline): SGHRS, YFSETQ. With 4 bases removed from V and 8 bases from J, the gap between germline ends came to 15 bases. This CDR3 region has 13 residues. The CDR3 nucleotides are TGCGCCAGCAGCCCCTTCGGAGGGGACGGCTACACCTTC. It specifies CASSPFGGDGYTF.

The chain carries TRBV5-1 and TRBJ2-1; D is unclear. This CDR3 is built from 14 residues. V lost 0 bases and J 9 bases, leaving 13 bases between the germline ends. The germline gives CDR1 SGHRS, CDR2 YFSETQ. The CDR3 here is CASSLGQTRAEQFF. Written as DNA, the CDR3 is TGCGCCAGCAGCTTGGGTCAAACCCGGGCTGAGCAGTTCTTC.

This chain connects TRBV18 to TRBJ1-5; a weak D match, TRBD1 (6 bases). Germline loops: CDR1 KGHSH, CDR2 LQKENI. The V and J ends lost 3 bases and 12 bases respectively, with 21 bases between them. CDR3 length: 15 residues. The CDR3 coding sequence is TGTGCCAGCTCACCGGAACAGGGTTTACTTGCACTCCAGCATTTT. This gives the protein CASSPEQGLLALQHF.

The chain couples TRBV7-3 to TRBJ2-2; 8 nucleotides line up with TRBD2. There are 16 residues in the CDR3. Germline V CDR1 and CDR2: SGHTA, FQGTGA. Trimming removed 2 bases from V and 1 base from J; junction bases left unmatched: 3. The chain's CDR3 is CASSLGSGRNTGELFF. CDR3 bases: TGTGCCAGCAGCTTAGGCAGCGGGAGGAACACCGGGGAGCTGTTTTTT.

The chain's CDR3 is CATSAARDNQLMDTQYF. The CDR3 bases are TGTGCCACCAGTGCAGCCAGGGACAATCAACTTATGGATACGCAGTATTTT. The rearrangement joins TRBV24-1 to TRBJ2-3, with a weak D call TRBD1 (6 bases). In germline, CDR1 is KGHDR, CDR2 SFDVKD. V was pared by 5 bases and J by 6 bases, with 23 bases between. This CDR3 is built from 17 residues.

The chain joins TRBV7-2 to TRBJ2-4; D may be TRBD1 (5 bases). This CDR3 has 14 residues. Germline values: CDR1 SGHTA, CDR2 FQGNSA. V was clipped by 1 base and J by 9 bases, with 13 bases between them. CDR3 DNA: TGTGCCAGCAGCTTAGGGCAGGGAAGTGTCATTCAGTACTTC. This encodes CASSLGQGSVIQYF.